Sequencing of this T cell receptor (beta chain) was carried out in a study of control samples from healthy donors and cancer patients. The protocol was immunoSEQ multiplex PCR, while the TCRdb copy is restricted to in-frame clones and leaves out a portion. The sample lists 130,000 to 150,000 clones, over 90% seen once, with approximately 15% in the top ten. Sequenced input: PBMCs. This TCR came from a man aged 60 to 75 with colorectal cancer.

The DNA for the CDR3 is TGTGCCAGCAGTTTCTTGAGTCAGGTTAATTCACCCCTCCACTTT. The encoded protein is CASSFLSQVNSPLHF. The chain uses TRBV5-5 and TRBJ1-6; D is uncertain. This CDR3 has 15 amino acids. Trimming shortened V by 5 bases and J by 6 bases, and 15 bases separated the two germline ends. Germline V CDR1 and CDR2: SGHKS, YYEKEE (reference sequence).